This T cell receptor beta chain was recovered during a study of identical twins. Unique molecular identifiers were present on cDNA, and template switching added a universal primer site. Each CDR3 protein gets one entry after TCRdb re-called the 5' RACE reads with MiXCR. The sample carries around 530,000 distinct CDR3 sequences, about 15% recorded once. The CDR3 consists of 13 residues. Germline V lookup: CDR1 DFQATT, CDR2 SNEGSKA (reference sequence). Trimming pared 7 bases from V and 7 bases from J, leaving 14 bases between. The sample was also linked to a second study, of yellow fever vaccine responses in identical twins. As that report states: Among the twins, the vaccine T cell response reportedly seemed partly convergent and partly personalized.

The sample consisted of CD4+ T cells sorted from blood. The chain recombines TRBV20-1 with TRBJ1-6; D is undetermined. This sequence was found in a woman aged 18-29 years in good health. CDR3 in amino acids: CSVQTGPNSPLHF. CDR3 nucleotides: TGCAGTGTTCAAACCGGGCCAAATTCACCCCTCCACTTT.